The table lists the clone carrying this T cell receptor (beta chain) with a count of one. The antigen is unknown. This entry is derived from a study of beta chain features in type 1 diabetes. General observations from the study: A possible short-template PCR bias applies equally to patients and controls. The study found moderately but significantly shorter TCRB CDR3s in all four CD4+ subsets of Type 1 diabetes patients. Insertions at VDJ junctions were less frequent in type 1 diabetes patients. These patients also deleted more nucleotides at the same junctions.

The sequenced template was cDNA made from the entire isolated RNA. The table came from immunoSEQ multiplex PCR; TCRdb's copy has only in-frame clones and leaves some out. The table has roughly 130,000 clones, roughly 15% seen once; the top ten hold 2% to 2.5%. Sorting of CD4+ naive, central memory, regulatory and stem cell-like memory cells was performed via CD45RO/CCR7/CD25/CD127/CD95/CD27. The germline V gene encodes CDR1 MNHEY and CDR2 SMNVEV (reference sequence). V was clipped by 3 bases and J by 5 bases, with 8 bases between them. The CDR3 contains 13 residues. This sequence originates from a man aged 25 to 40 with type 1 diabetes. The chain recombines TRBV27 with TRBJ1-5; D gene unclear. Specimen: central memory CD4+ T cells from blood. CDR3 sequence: CASSLQEDQPQHF. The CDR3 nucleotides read TGTGCCAGCAGTTTGCAGGAGGATCAGCCCCAGCATTTT.